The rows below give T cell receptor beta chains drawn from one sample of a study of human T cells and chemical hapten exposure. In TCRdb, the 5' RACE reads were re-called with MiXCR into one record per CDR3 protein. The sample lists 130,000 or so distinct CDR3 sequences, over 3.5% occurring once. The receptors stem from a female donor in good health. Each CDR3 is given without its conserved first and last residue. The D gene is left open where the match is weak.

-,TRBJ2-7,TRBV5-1,ASSFGPGSEQY
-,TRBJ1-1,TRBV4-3,ASSQDGGGYTEAF
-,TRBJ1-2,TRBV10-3,AITPGGDGYT
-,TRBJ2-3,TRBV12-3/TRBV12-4,ASSLFRDGDTQY
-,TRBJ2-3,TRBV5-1,ASSLGGKSTDTQY
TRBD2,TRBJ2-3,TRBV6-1,ASSLLAGGVDTQY
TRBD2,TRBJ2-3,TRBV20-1,SAGTKVPGLAKFLGTDTQY
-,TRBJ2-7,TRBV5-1,ASSSDSPDEQY
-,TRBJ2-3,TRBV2,ASSDQTYTDTQY
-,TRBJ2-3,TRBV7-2,ASSLVTRTDTQY
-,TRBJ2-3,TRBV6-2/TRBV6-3,ASSLGGDADTQY
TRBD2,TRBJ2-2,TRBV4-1,ASSQLLADYTGELF
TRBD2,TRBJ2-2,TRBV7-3,ASSFASGGANTGELF
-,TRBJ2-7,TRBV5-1,ASSAGLTSSYEQY
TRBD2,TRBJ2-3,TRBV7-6,ASSPTSGAPADTQY
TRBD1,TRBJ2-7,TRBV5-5,ASSFGTGAYEQY
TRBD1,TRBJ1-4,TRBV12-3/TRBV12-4,ASSPQGSGDEKLF
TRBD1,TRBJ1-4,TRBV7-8,ASSTHRGAKEKLF
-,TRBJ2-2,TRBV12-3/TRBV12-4,ASSHGPGGTGELF
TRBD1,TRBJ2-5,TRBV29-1,SVGQGQETQY
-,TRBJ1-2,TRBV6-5,ASRPDRNYGYT
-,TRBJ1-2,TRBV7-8,ASSWTRGNGYT
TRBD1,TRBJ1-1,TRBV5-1,ASSLDSRTGEAF
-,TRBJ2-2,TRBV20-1,SAEGAGELF
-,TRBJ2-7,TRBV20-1,SAEDAGYEQY
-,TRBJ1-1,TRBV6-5,ASRPTGPNTEAF
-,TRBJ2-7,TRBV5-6,ASRGQTYEQY
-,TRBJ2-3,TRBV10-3,ASEQGSSTDTQY
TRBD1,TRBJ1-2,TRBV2,ASSEVGTGAGGGYT
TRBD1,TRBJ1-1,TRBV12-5,ASGPDRGVEAF
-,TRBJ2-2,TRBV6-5,ASSYSSVAGELF
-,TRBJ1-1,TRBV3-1,ASSQGGGYAEAF
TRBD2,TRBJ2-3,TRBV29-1,SGTSASDTQY
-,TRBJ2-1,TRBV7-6,ASSHSVEQF
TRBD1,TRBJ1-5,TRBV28,ASSSEGQGGKNQPQH
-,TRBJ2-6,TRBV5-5,ASSPRSGQVHSGANVLT
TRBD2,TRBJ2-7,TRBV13,ASNLKRGSSYEQY
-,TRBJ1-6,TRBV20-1,SARDLWADNDNSPLH